One sample yielded the 31 T cell receptor beta chains listed below, sequenced in a study of vaccination and CD4 T cells after COVID-19. Treatment here: approximately 9-day PBMC culture with coronavirus spike peptide pools or control peptides (ViraFEST assay). Scientists ran DNA taken from cultured CD4+ T cells through the Oncomine TCR Beta short-read assay for sequencing. MiXCR was run by TCRdb on the PCR reads, yielding one entry per CDR3 protein. Among over 20,000 distinct CDR3 sequences listed, 43% were seen once. These TCRs are of unknown antigen specificity. The sample was CD4+ T cells from blood, cultured in vitro. These receptors originate from a human donor who had recovered from COVID-19.

The chain has TRBV27 and TRBJ2-6; D possibly corresponds to TRBD1 (6 bases). Trimming took 4 bases from V and 4 from J, leaving 17 bases between them. The CDR3 is 17 residues long. Per the germline V gene, CDR1 is MNHEY and CDR2 is SMNVEV (reference sequence). The CDR3 loop is CASSSNRELSGANVLTF. The CDR3 DNA sequence: TGTGCCAGCAGTTCTAACAGGGAACTCTCAGGGGCCAACGTCCTGACTTTC.

This clonotype has only a few counts. The J gene is TRBJ1-5, the V gene TRBV7-2; D might be TRBD1 (6 bases). V was shortened by 1 base and J by 6 bases, with 10 bases between the two germline ends. The germline CDR1 and CDR2 sequences are SGHTA and FQGNSA. The CDR3 length is 14 residues. The CDR3 region has the DNA TGTGCCAGCAGCTTAGTACAGGGTGCTCAGCCCCAGCATTTT. It encodes CASSLVQGAQPQHF.

Here the CDR3 reads CASTLRGLAGAVEEQYF. Written as DNA, the CDR3 is TGTGCCAGCACCCTTAGGGGACTAGCGGGAGCGGTCGAAGAGCAGTACTTC. The gene calls are TRBV27 and TRBJ2-7, with TRBD2 matching 14 bases. CDR3 length: 17 residues. Trimming removed 7 bases from V and 7 bases from J; junction bases left unmatched: 15. Germline V gene data show CDR1 as MNHEY and CDR2 as SMNVEV (reference sequence).

The chain has TRBV7-9 and TRBJ2-2; 8 bases are shared with TRBD1. Germline CDR1 is SEHNR and CDR2 is FQNEAQ (reference sequence). The CDR3 covers 15 residues. The J segment lost 6 bases and the V segment lost 1 base, leaving 4 bases of the junction unmatched. The CDR3 loop reads CASSLDTGGSGELFF. Here the CDR3 DNA reads TGTGCCAGCAGCTTAGATACAGGGGGATCCGGGGAGCTGTTTTTT.

This clonotype was picked up one time. The CDR3 DNA sequence: TGTGCCAGCAGTTTATCAGGGGGTCGCGAGCAGTACTTC. Its protein is CASSLSGGREQYF. The rearrangement uses TRBV12-3 or TRBV12-4 and TRBJ2-7, with TRBD1 matching 7 bases. The CDR3 contains 13 residues. V dropped 2 bases and J dropped 6; count of bases not matched to a gene: 4.

This clonotype was seen more than once but under ten times. The chain uses TRBV27 and TRBJ1-1, with 10 bases matching TRBD1. Germline CDR1 and CDR2: MNHEY and SMNVEV (reference sequence). This CDR3 has 16 residues. After removal of 3 bases from V and 1 base from J, the junction contained 5 bases not matched to a gene. CDR3 DNA sequence: TGTGCCAGCAGTTTCCGGGACAGGGGAAAGAACACTGAAGCTTTCTTT. Its protein product is CASSFRDRGKNTEAFF.

The V and J genes are TRBV7-2 and TRBJ2-5, with D unresolved. The length of the CDR3 is 13 residues. V was trimmed by 5 bases and J by 2 bases, leaving 9 bases between them. CDR1 is SGHTA and CDR2 is FQGNSA in the germline V gene. The CDR3, as DNA: TGTGCCAGCAGCAGTAGGCGTCAAGAGACCCAGTACTTC. It is translated as CASSSRRQETQYF.

This clonotype was counted only a few times. The V gene is TRBV20-1, the J gene TRBJ2-3, with no clear D. Germline CDR1 and CDR2: DFQATT and SNEGSKA (reference sequence). The CDR3 consists of 14 residues. V was pared by 1 base and J by 0 bases, with 8 bases between. The CDR3 nucleotides are TGCAGTGCTAGAGCCCCGAGGAGCACAGATACGCAGTATTTT. This codes for CSARAPRSTDTQYF.

In this sample, this clonotype turned up a few times. V is TRBV27 and J is TRBJ1-6, with TRBD1 matching 7 bases. The V gene end was trimmed by 6 bases and the J gene end by 5 bases; junction bases not matched to a gene: 4. Germline CDR1 is MNHEY and CDR2 is SMNVEV (reference sequence). The CDR3 spans 14 residues. The CDR3 DNA is TGTGCCAGCAGGAACAGGGGAAATAATTCACCCCTCCACTTT. Protein sequence: CASRNRGNNSPLHF.

This clonotype has just a few counts. The genes are TRBV27 and TRBJ2-1, with D perhaps matching TRBD2 (6 bases). Germline CDR1 MNHEY, CDR2 SMNVEV (reference sequence). This CDR3 contains 17 residues. V dropped 5 bases and J dropped 0 bases, with 17 bases sitting between them. The CDR3 DNA reads TGTGCCAGCAGTCGGGTACATGGGGGGAGCTCCTACAATGAGCAGTTCTTC. Translating gives CASSRVHGGSSYNEQFF.

The chain has TRBV28 and TRBJ2-7; D is undetermined. The V end lost 6 bases, the J end lost 5 bases, and 17 bases lay between the germline ends. CDR1 and CDR2 (germline): MDHEN, SYDVKM. The CDR3 extends over 14 amino acids. The CDR3 spells CASSLPETVHEQYF. The CDR3 DNA reads as TGTGCCAGCAGCCTCCCCGAGACGGTCCACGAGCAGTACTTC.

This clonotype was observed a handful of times. The V gene is TRBV7-2, the J gene TRBJ2-1; 7 bases are a match to TRBD2. Germline CDR1 is SGHTA and CDR2 is FQGNSA. The length of the CDR3 is 15 residues. Trimming cost V 0 bases and J 2 bases; bases outside gene matches: 1. The CDR3, as DNA: TGTGCCAGCAGCTTAGCGAGCGGGGCCTACAATGAGCAGTTCTTC. This gives the protein CASSLASGAYNEQFF.

This sequence joins TRBV11-3 and TRBJ2-5; D is possibly TRBD1 (5 bases). CDR3 length: 14 residues. Germline lookup yields CDR1 SGHNT and CDR2 YENEEA. V was shortened by 5 bases and J by 7 bases, with 17 bases between the two germline ends. CDR3: CASSQSSGTGTQYF. CDR3 nucleotide sequence: TGTGCCAGCAGCCAGAGTAGTGGAACAGGGACCCAGTACTTC.

J is TRBJ1-6 and V is TRBV12-3 or TRBV12-4; D uncertain. V lost 6 bases, J lost 10 bases, and 19 bases lay in between. CDR3 length: 15 residues. The CDR3 sequence: CASSQAGGSNSPLHF. CDR3 DNA: TGTGCCAGCAGCCAAGCAGGAGGAAGTAACTCACCCCTCCACTTT.

This chain joins TRBV24-1 and TRBJ2-2; perhaps TRBD1 as D (5 bases). This CDR3 has 15 amino acids. V was cut by 0 bases and J by 4 bases, with 8 bases left in between. From germline, CDR1 is KGHDR and CDR2 SFDVKD. In nucleotides, the CDR3 is TGTGCCACCAGTGATTTGCCAGGGTTCACCGGGGAGCTGTTTTTT. Translating it yields CATSDLPGFTGELFF.

J is TRBJ1-6 and V is TRBV20-1; D is perhaps TRBD1 (6 bases). V was cut by 6 bases and J by 4 bases, with 13 bases left in between. The CDR3 consists of 14 residues. Germline CDR1 reads DFQATT; CDR2 reads SNEGSKA (reference sequence). CDR3 sequence reads: CSAKGVPYNSPLHF. Here the CDR3 DNA reads TGCAGTGCGAAGGGGGTCCCGTATAATTCACCCCTCCACTTT.

This chain uses TRBV7-9 with TRBJ2-5; the D gene could be TRBD1 or TRBD2 (5 bases each). The CDR3 runs to 13 residues. CDR1 is SEHNR and CDR2 is FQNEAQ in the germline V gene (reference sequence). Trimming cost V 2 bases and J 5 bases, with 9 bases left between them. In nucleotides, the CDR3 is TGTGCCAGCAGCTTAACGGGGCTGGAGACCCAGTACTTC. Translated: CASSLTGLETQYF. Filled out from reference TRBV7-9 and TRBJ2-5, the complete variable domain reads DTGVSQNPRHKITKRGQNVTFRCDPISEHNRLYWYRQTLGQGPEFLTYFQNEAQLEKSRLLSDRFSAERPKGSFSTLEIQRTEQGDSAMYLCASSLTGLETQYFGPGTRLLVL.

This sequence joins TRBV6-1 and TRBJ2-2; weak D call: TRBD1 (6 bases). V was trimmed by 5 bases and J by 0 bases, leaving 13 bases between them. The CDR3 totals 16 residues. Germline V lookup: CDR1 MNHNS, CDR2 SASEGT. CDR3 amino acids: CASSRMDRTNTGELFF. As DNA, the CDR3 is TGTGCCAGCAGTCGGATGGACAGAACGAACACCGGGGAGCTGTTTTTT.

The chain has TRBV20-1 and TRBJ1-3; D unclear. The CDR3 loop spans 17 amino acids. Germline V CDR1 and CDR2: DFQATT, SNEGSKA (reference sequence). With 0 bases removed from V and 0 bases from J, the gap between germline ends came to 15 bases. In DNA, the CDR3 is TGCAGTGCTAGAGACCCAGCCGAGAGGAGCTCTGGAAACACCATATATTTT. Translation gives CSARDPAERSSGNTIYF.

This clonotype has a handful of counts. The chain couples TRBV6-4 to TRBJ2-3; 8 nucleotides match TRBD1. The CDR3 sequence is 14 residues long. Germline assignment: CDR1 MRHNA and CDR2 SNTAGT. V gave up 3 bases and J gave up 1 base; unmatched junction bases: 0. CDR3 nucleotides: TGTGCCAGCAGTGAGGGACAGGGCACAGATACGCAGTATTTT. Translation gives CASSEGQGTDTQYF.

The rearrangement uses TRBV3-1 and TRBJ1-5; TRBD1 aligns across 7 bases. Germline lookup yields CDR1 LGHDT and CDR2 YNNKEL (reference sequence). CDR3 size: 14 residues. Trimming at V came to 5 bases and at J to 3 bases, leaving 4 bases not matched to a gene. The CDR3 is CASSGGTDNQPQHF. CDR3 DNA: TGTGCCAGCAGCGGCGGGACAGACAATCAGCCCCAGCATTTT.

V is TRBV7-8 and J is TRBJ1-2; D is undetermined. Trimming stripped 1 base from V and 5 bases from J, with 11 bases between. Germline loops: CDR1 SGHVS, CDR2 FQNEAQ. The CDR3 runs to 14 residues. This chain's CDR3 is CASSLVGRAYGYTF. For the CDR3, the DNA is TGTGCCAGCAGCTTAGTTGGTAGGGCATATGGCTACACCTTC. Based on the CDR3 plus reference TRBV7-8 and TRBJ1-2, the full variable domain is GAGVSQSPRYKVAKRGQDVALRCDPISGHVSLFWYQQALGQGPEFLTYFQNEAQLDKSGLPSDRFFAERPEGSVSTLKIQRTQQEDSAVYLCASSLVGRAYGYTFGSGTRLTVV.

The chain has TRBV6-2 or TRBV6-3 and TRBJ2-7; D not certain. From germline, CDR1 is MNHEY and CDR2 SVGEGT. Trimming took off 6 bases at V and 0 bases at J, with 6 bases between the two ends. The CDR3 sequence is 12 residues long. The CDR3 reads CASRLDSYEQYF. CDR3 DNA: TGTGCCAGCAGGCTCGACTCCTACGAGCAGTACTTC.

The chain links TRBV6-4 to TRBJ1-2; no clear D gene. The V end lost 5 bases, the J end lost 0 bases, and 10 bases lay between the germline ends. Germline CDR1 reads MRHNA; CDR2 reads SNTAGT. The CDR3 loop spans 14 amino acids. The CDR3 here is CASSPSLANYGYTF. The CDR3 nucleotides are TGTGCCAGCAGTCCCTCCTTAGCTAACTATGGCTACACCTTC.

The chain is built from TRBV6-1 and TRBJ1-2; a weak D match, TRBD1 (6 bases). This CDR3 is built from 14 residues. With 5 bases removed from V and 5 bases from J, the gap between germline ends came to 15 bases. Germline CDR1 MNHNS, CDR2 SASEGT. CDR3 in DNA: TGTGCCAGCAGTCCAGTGGGGCAGGGGTATGGCTACACCTTC. It encodes CASSPVGQGYGYTF.

In this sample, this clonotype turned up a few times. V gene TRBV28 combines with J gene TRBJ1-6; D not certain. V was trimmed by 3 bases and J by 9 bases, leaving 12 bases between them. The CDR3 is 14 amino acids. Germline CDR1 is MDHEN and CDR2 is SYDVKM. This chain's CDR3 is CASSFADKPSPLHF. Written as DNA, the CDR3 is TGTGCCAGCAGTTTTGCAGATAAGCCTTCACCCCTCCACTTT.

This rearrangement joins TRBV5-4 to TRBJ2-3; 8 bases are a match to TRBD2. V lost 1 base and J lost 4; bases outside the gene matches: 14. CDR1 is SGHNT and CDR2 is YYREEE in the germline V gene (reference sequence). This CDR3 region has 18 residues. CDR3 region: CASSLIQGGGTGADTQYF. The CDR3 region has the DNA TGTGCCAGCAGCTTGATTCAAGGCGGGGGGACGGGTGCAGATACGCAGTATTTT. The entire variable domain, with the rest obtained from reference TRBV5-4 and TRBJ2-3, is as follows: ETGVTQSPTHLIKTRGQQVTLRCSSQSGHNTVSWYQQALGQGPQFIFQYYREEENGRGNFPPRFSGLQFPNYSSELNVNALELDDSALYLCASSLIQGGGTGADTQYFGPGTRLTVL.

This clonotype was recorded a few times. The chain couples TRBV7-2 to TRBJ2-3; TRBD2 matches at 12 bases. V lost 6 bases and J lost 2; bases outside the gene matches: 12. The germline gives CDR1 SGHTA, CDR2 FQGNSA. The CDR3 has 18 residues. The DNA of the CDR3 is TGTGCCAGCAGTTCTCCTCCCGGGACTAGCGGGCCCACAGATACGCAGTATTTT. Its protein product is CASSSPPGTSGPTDTQYF.

Only a few counts were recorded for this clonotype. The V gene is TRBV7-2, the J gene TRBJ1-3, with D perhaps matching TRBD1 (6 bases). CDR1 is SGHTA, CDR2 FQGNSA, per germline. CDR3 size: 17 residues. The V and J ends lost 4 bases and 0 bases respectively, with 16 bases between them. CDR3 protein: CASSSRVTGISGNTIYF. The CDR3 DNA reads TGTGCCAGCAGCTCAAGAGTAACAGGGATCTCTGGAAACACCATATATTTT. Supplemented by reference TRBV7-2 and TRBJ1-3, the full variable domain reads GAGVSQSPSNKVTEKGKDVELRCDPISGHTALYWYRQSLGQGLEFLIYFQGNSAPDKSGLPSDRFSAERTGGSVSTLTIQRTQQEDSAVYLCASSSRVTGISGNTIYFGEGSWLTVV.

V and J are TRBV5-1 and TRBJ2-5, with TRBD2 matching 9 bases. V dropped 0 bases and J dropped 4; count of bases not matched to a gene: 7. This CDR3 has 16 residues. The germline gives CDR1 SGHRS, CDR2 YFSETQ. The chain's CDR3 is CASSLVLAGSGETQYF. As DNA, the CDR3 is TGCGCCAGCAGCTTGGTGCTAGCGGGGTCGGGAGAGACCCAGTACTTC.

As to this clonotype: At one of its ends the junction is not consistent with the germline gene, which may arise from a read error. V gene TRBV28 combines with J gene TRBJ1-1; possible D gene TRBD1, 5 bases. The CDR3 totals 15 residues. Germline-derived CDR1 and CDR2 are MDHEN and SYDVKM. The CDR3 nucleotides are TGTGCCAGCAGTCTGGAAGGACACTTGAACACTGGAGCTTTCTTT. Translation gives CASSLEGHLNTGAFF.